This TCR beta chain came from a study of T cell responses to AZD1222 COVID-19 vaccine. Of note for this clone: Antigen unknown.

Findings and limits, study-wide: Spike-specific TCR breadth and depth grew following two AZD1222 doses. The donor cohort was predominantly white British with a female majority, and clonal diversity may have been underestimated.

The germline V and J ends were trimmed by 2 bases and 9 bases, with 14 bases remaining between them. CDR1 and CDR2 from the germline V gene are SGHVS and FQNEAQ. CDR3 length: 14 residues. Only in-frame clones appear in the TCRdb table, and some are missing; sequencing was by immunoSEQ multiplex PCR. This sample carries about 100,000 clones, roughly 89% of them seen once, and the ten largest clones take roughly 21%. The sample here was peripheral blood, taken on day 0 of AZD1222 vaccination. J is TRBJ2-1 and V is TRBV7-8; D not certain. The origin of this receptor is an adult in good health. CDR3 loop: CASSLSGSPGEQFF. DNA of the CDR3: TGTGCCAGCAGCTTATCGGGCAGCCCGGGTGAGCAGTTCTTC. The whole variable domain, filled in from reference TRBV7-8 and TRBJ2-1, reads GAGVSQSPRYKVAKRGQDVALRCDPISGHVSLFWYQQALGQGPEFLTYFQNEAQLDKSGLPSDRFFAERPEGSVSTLKIQRTQQEDSAVYLCASSLSGSPGEQFFGPGTRLTVL.